This TCR beta chain originates from a study of cytomegalovirus exposure and HLA in healthy donors (TCRdb year 2017). For the study in its entirety: In an earlier analysis of about 560 of the donors, roughly 300 Gb of sequence data and 100 million or so unique TCR beta sequences from 150 million to 200 million T cells were reported. To decide whether each TCR beta V gene segment behaved as functional or pseudogenic, an earlier analysis of fewer than 750 of the donors relied on high-throughput TCR beta sequencing. Among under 450 genotyped donors of the cohort, an average of approximately 240,000 unique TCR beta nucleotide sequences were sequenced per donor, roughly 20% of them non-productive. Roughly five DR-DQ haplotypes were handled as single units for association and clustering because linkage in the cohort was strong. HLA typing covered class I and class II loci at four-digit resolution. A later analysis re-analyzed previously published TCR beta repertoires from 500 to 700 donors and added high-resolution HLA genotyping to study TCR occurrence patterns. An early release that covered fewer than 750 HLA-typed donors contained around 300 gigabases of sequencing data and 75 million to 100 million unique TCR sequences. Donor age, sex, ethnicity and CMV serostatus were compiled alongside the repertoire data. The T cell repertoires of several hundred subjects were profiled by immunosequencing and related to cytomegalovirus serostatus. All discovery cohort repertoires had been generated on a single sequencing platform. Among the approximately 400 genotyped donors, approximately 77% belonged to the genetic ancestry cluster associated with self-reported Caucasian donors. A later genetic analysis took genome-wide SNP genotypes for about 55% of the 666 donors and used that subset as a discovery cohort. To predict cytomegalovirus infection status, the study combined high-throughput TCR immunosequencing, statistical association of individual TCRs with disease status, and machine learning. The later analysis used no new phenotypic data to find candidate immune exposures, relying instead on TCR beta sequences and their occurrence across donors. The aim of the study was to test whether cataloging public T cell receptors could identify signatures of past pathogen exposure. Typing coverage varied by locus: about 620-630 donors for A, B, C, DRB1 and DQB1; approximately 560 for DQA1; approximately 610 for DPA1; around 490 for DPB1. A separate validation cohort of some 130 different subjects was used in addition to the 666-subject first cohort.

The CDR3 spans 17 residues, from the cysteine through the phenylalanine. Kept here is only the CDR3 DNA, which spans 51 bases and is read in frame from base 1. The trim is 4 bases for V and 0 bases for J, with a gap of 14 bases between the germline ends. The germline V gene yields SGDLS for CDR1 and YYNGEE for CDR2. The cohort consisted of approximately 690 healthy bone marrow donors. Cohort members were all nominally healthy when sampled, although unrecorded immune exposures were likely present. The donor was CMV seropositive and was included in the group of 250 to 300 seropositive cohort members. A peripheral blood sample was collected from each donor, and TCR beta sequencing was performed on peripheral blood mononuclear cells. The Qiagen DNeasy Blood Extraction Kit was used to extract genomic DNA from the blood cell samples. Notes on this clone: This receptor's antigen is unknown. Qualities for individual bases were not recorded, and no much larger clone is one base off.

Library preparation was by the immunoSEQ multiplex PCR assay. For the multiplex PCR, a mixture combining 60 forward primers for TCR Vbeta segments and 13 reverse primers for TCR Jbeta segments was used. The CDR3 region of rearranged TCR beta genes was amplified from genomic DNA by a multiplex PCR assay. The amplified TCR beta libraries were sequenced on the Illumina HiSeq System as 87-base-pair reads. The source study handled its data this way. A later analysis tallied 75 million to 85 million unique TCR beta chains across the 666 repertoires, and about 10 million of those chains were shared by two or more donors. A nearest-neighbor algorithm error-corrected the raw reads and collapsed the reads into unique sequences, merging closely related sequences to remove PCR and sequencing errors. Alignment of CDR3 sequences to IMGT reference sequences was used to assign V, D and J gene segments. For a sequence to be retained, a match of at least six nucleotides to both a V gene segment and a J gene segment was required. A rearrangement was called productive if the CDR3 had no stop codons and remained in frame with V and J, and every other rearrangement was called non-productive. Following IMGT convention, CDR3 was defined as the stretch from the second conserved V-encoded cysteine up to the conserved J-encoded phenylalanine. Sequences without an unambiguous match to a single V gene segment were excluded from the earlier analysis of several hundred of the donors. In an earlier analysis of 450 to 750 of the donors, a V segment was called functional when productive rearrangements were above 56.7%, and segregating when the standard deviation between donors exceeded 5%. A statistical classification framework was developed to diagnose cytomegalovirus status using the catalog of TCR beta chain sequences. In a later analysis, TCR nucleotide sequences were compared against IMGT/GENE-DB human TR gene sequences so that V and J genes could be assigned. In a later analysis, CDR3 sequences and most-parsimonious VDJ recombination scenarios were assigned using the TCRdist pipeline. In a later analysis, every TCR beta chain was defined by the combination of its CDR3 amino acid sequence and its V-gene family, and reads without a unique V-gene family were dropped. To address suspected cross-contamination and a sequencing artifact, a later analysis removed 450 to 700 highly shared, low-generation-probability nucleotide sequences. In a later analysis, a clonal expansion index was calculated for each public chain from normalized within-repertoire ranks of inferred template counts. A later analysis computed generation probabilities with a VDJ recombination model fitted to out-of-frame rearrangements, and checked the results against IGoR. A later analysis scored TCR-TCR, TCR-HLA and TCR-CMV co-occurrence with hypergeometric tests, applying a repertoire-size bias correction to TCR pairs. To estimate false discovery rates, a later analysis permuted the HLA or CMV assignments 20 times. In a later analysis, co-occurring TCRs were grouped with DBSCAN, and TCRdist sequence similarity was added when clustering was performed within HLA-allele-positive subsets. For co-occurrence clustering, repertoires with fewer than 30,000 or more than 120,000 public chains were excluded, along with four to six repertoires with anomalous nucleotide sharing. In TCRdb, the immuneACCESS table is reduced to in-frame sequences with V and J assigned. These tables do not hold every clone; where another copy was compared, an unresolved V gene accounts for under half, and the others remain unexplained. The V and J calls and clone size were taken over from that table, and D and trimming were inferred from the DNA. This sample gives 150,000 to 200,000 clones in total; around 81% of them show up just once. The ten largest clones represent about 2% of the sample.

The investigation overall reported the following: Compared with equally common non-associated chains, HLA-associated TCR beta chains in a later analysis were more clonally expanded and had lower generation probabilities. HLA typing was unavailable for some donors at each locus, so association tests used only the typed subset. A later analysis reported that several top co-occurrence clusters appeared linked to parvovirus B19, influenza, CMV and Epstein-Barr virus. A later genetic analysis reported fewer N-insertions in productive TCRs among donors in an Asian-associated ancestry cluster than the roughly 650-donor mean. The sequencing pipeline was judged likely to have produced a cluster of highly shared sequence variants as a technical artifact. According to a later analysis, most CMV-associated TCR beta chains appeared to be HLA-restricted, and the HLA associations seemed to be driven largely by CMV exposure. The authors suggested that the approach could potentially be extended to other disease states and immunological phenotypes. Broadly in line with IMGT annotations, most TCR beta V segments showed up in productive rearrangements about 90% or about 30% of the time in an earlier analysis of approximately 640 of the donors. While some public TCRs were present in many individuals, most TCR sequences turned up only very rarely across donors. In a later analysis, the rate of TCR association differed among HLA loci, with DRB1 alleles having the most associated TCRs and HLA-C alleles having the fewest. When HLA alleles, especially DR and DQ, strongly co-occurred, TCR associations were difficult to assign to individual alleles. A further reported finding was that TCR beta sequences accurately predicted the HLA-A and HLA-B alleles for most subjects in the first cohort. Only TCR beta chains were sequenced in this cohort, and the absence of alpha or paired-chain data limited detectable features. A total of roughly 160 TCR beta chains were listed by the study as associated with cytomegalovirus. Because the 87-base-pair reads could not distinguish some IMGT-functional V segments, including TRBV6-2 and TRBV6-3, those segments were excluded. For the cohort, immune exposure information was limited to CMV serostatus. Presence/absence analyses assumed roughly uniform sequencing depth across donors, an assumption that may not hold. The classifier was reported to diagnose cytomegalovirus status with high specificity and sensitivity in both the original and validation cohorts. In vitro tests confirmed that a few of the cytomegalovirus-associated TCR beta chains recognize cytomegalovirus antigens. Linkage disequilibrium might explain the correlated functional status among segregating V segments, but an unknown experimental factor could not be ruled out. In a later genetic analysis, a missense DCLRE1C variant was associated with V-gene and J-gene trimming of TCR beta chains, and the association was replicated in an independent cohort. In a later analysis, 16,951 TCR beta sequences were associated with specific HLA alleles at a false discovery rate of 0.05. The earlier analysis of 587 of the donors excluded 15 to 20 rarely observed V segments, including chromosome 9 orphons, because counts were too low.

The source is a woman between 18 and 29 years old in good health and CMV-seropositive. The sequenced sample consisted of PBMCs. Recombination connected TRBV9 to TRBJ2-6; matching of 5 bases hints at TRBD2 as the D gene. The CDR3 here reads CASSKTGLSSGANVLTF. DNA sequence: TGTGCCAGCAGCAAGACGGGGTTAAGCTCTGGGGCCAACGTCCTGACTTTC.